The clone carrying this TCR beta chain was seen a handful of times. Its antigen remains unidentified. The data were taken from a study of T cells in Graves' hyperthyroidism and ophthalmopathy. General observations from the study: From stable hyperthyroidism, ophthalmopathy was set apart by a 13 V-J model.

CDR1 SGHAT and CDR2 FQNNGV come from the germline V gene. This CDR3 comprises 15 residues. V was shortened by 3 bases and J by 4 bases, with 15 bases between the two germline ends. Amplification of TCR beta CDR3 regions used RNA as the template. HTBI primers drove first-round RT-PCR of the TCR CDR3. Each CDR3 protein gets one entry after TCRdb re-called the multiplex PCR reads with MiXCR. The data hold about 610,000 distinct CDR3 sequences, with under 15% observed a single time. The origin of this receptor is a middle-aged woman with Graves' ophthalmopathy. The chain joins TRBV11-2 to TRBJ1-2, with TRBD1 as a possible D gene (5 bases). The sequenced material came from blood. The CDR3 nucleotides are TGTGCCAGCAGCTTCTTTAGACAGTCTAGCTATGGCTACACCTTC. Encoded protein: CASSFFRQSSYGYTF. Complete variable domain (other parts from reference TRBV11-2 and TRBJ1-2): EAGVAQSPRYKIIEKRQSVAFWCNPISGHATLYWYQQILGQGPKLLIQFQNNGVVDDSQLPKDRFSAERLKGVDSTLKIQPAKLEDSAVYLCASSFFRQSSYGYTFGSGTRLTVV.